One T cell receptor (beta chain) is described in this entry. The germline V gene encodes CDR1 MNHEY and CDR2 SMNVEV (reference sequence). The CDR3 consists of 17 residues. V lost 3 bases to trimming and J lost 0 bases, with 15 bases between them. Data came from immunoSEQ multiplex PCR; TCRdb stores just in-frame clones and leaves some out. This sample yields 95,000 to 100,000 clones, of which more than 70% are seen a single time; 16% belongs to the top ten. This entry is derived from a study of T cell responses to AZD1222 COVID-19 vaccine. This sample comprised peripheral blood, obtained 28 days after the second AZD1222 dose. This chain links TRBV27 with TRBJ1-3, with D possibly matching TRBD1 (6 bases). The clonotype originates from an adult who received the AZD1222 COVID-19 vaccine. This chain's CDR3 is CASSLVGGTNSGNTIYF. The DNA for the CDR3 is TGTGCCAGCAGTTTGGTAGGCGGGACAAACTCTGGAAACACCATATATTTT.